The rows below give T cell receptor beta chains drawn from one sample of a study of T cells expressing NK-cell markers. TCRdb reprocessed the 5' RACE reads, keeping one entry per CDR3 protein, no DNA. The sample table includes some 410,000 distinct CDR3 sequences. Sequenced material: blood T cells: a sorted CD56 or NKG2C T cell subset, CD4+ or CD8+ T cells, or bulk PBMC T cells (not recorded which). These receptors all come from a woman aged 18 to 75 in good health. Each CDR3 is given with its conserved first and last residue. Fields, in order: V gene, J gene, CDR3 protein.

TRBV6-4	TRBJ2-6	CASSDSKVDGANVLTF
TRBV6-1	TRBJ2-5	CASRNRGSGTQYF
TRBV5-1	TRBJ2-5	CASSLGGGDVETQYF
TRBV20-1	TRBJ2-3	CSAGPEGDTQYF
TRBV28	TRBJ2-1	CASSLLGFEQFF
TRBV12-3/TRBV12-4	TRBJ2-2	CASRNTNTGELFF
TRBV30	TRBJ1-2	CAWSGPGGYTF
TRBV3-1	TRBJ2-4	CASTLSTLAKNIQYF
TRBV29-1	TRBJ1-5	CSVGSGNQPQHF
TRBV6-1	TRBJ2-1	CASSDRGGNNEQFF
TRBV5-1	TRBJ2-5	CASSFDRPEETQYF
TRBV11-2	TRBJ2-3	CASSSLPGLAGGPGVDTQYF
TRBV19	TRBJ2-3	CASSLTGDDDTQYF
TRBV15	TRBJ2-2	CATSRDRRGGPLDGELFF
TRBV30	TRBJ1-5	CAWSDELGVDQPQHF
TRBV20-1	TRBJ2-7	CSARRRDYEQYF
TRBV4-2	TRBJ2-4	CASSQDPWVSGSGGKNIQYF
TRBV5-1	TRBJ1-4	CASRRYPNEKLFF
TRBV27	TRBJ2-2	CASTFRLGTPSTGELFF
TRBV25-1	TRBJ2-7	CASIDRGSYEQYF
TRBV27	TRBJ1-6	CASSLRTDWNSPLHF
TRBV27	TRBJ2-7	CASRGRAYEQYF
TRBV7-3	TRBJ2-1	CASSLMTGGARNEQFF
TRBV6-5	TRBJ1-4	CASSTSTGKLEKLFF
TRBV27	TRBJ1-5	CASPRGGDGNQPQHF
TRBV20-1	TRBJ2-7	CSARAGTSLYEQYF
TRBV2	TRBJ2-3	CAGLRDSLTTDTQYF
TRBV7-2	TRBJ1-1	CASVPGFYTEAFF
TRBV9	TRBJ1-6	CASSETGTGLNSPLHF
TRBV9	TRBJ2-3	CASSLTSGAADTQYF
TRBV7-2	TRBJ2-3	CASSFDEAGTQYF
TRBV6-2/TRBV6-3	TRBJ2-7	CASSQQESEQYF
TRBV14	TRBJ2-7	CASSPEASYEQYF
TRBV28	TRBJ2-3	CASRGQGGLRSTDTQYF
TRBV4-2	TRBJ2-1	CASSPMSGSFSYNEQFF
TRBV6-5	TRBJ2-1	CASSYSFQFGDNEQFF
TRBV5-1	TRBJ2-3	CASSPTGGAADTQYF
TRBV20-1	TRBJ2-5	CSTTVVNQETQYF
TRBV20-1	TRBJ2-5	CSDSPLAGDGKTQYF
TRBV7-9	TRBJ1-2	CASSPPGLAGYGYTF
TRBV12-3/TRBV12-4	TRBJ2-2	CASSSGQEMNTGELFF
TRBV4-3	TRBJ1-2	CASSQVLFGGEFDGYTF
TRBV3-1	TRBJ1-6	CASSQGRGAYSPLHF
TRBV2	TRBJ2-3	CASSELALVKDTQYF
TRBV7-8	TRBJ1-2	CASSPKWSVGFGYTF